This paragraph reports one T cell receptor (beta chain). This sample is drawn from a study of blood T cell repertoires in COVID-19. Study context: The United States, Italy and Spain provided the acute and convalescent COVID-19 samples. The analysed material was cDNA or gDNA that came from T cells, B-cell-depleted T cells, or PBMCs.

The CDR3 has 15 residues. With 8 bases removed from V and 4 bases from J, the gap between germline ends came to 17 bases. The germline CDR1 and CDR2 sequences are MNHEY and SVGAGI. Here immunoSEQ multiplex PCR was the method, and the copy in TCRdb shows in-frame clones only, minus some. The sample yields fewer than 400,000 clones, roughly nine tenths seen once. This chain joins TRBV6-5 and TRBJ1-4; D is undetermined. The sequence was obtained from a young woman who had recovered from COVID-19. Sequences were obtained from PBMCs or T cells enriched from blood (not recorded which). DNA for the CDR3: TGTGCCAGCGGGCCCCTGACGGCAGTTAATGAAAAACTGTTTTTT. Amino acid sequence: CASGPLTAVNEKLFF.